Reported below is one T cell receptor beta chain. Its antigen is unknown. Roughly 100,000 TCR templates were assayed per sample. Data came from immunoSEQ multiplex PCR; TCRdb stores just in-frame clones and leaves some out. The data contain 56,000 or so clones, 95% to 98% of them seen just once; the ten biggest clones take up about 1%. The data stem from a study of siplizumab effects on memory and regulatory T cells. Points from the study as a whole: Naive T cells, seemingly more diverse than memory cells, seemed major alloresponse contributors. Whether proliferating Tregs in siplizumab cultures suppress was not functionally confirmed. Naive-or-memory phenotypes were unassignable for roughly 80-96% of proliferating CD4+ or CD8+ clones.

Sequencing was done on a sample of naive CD8+ T cells sorted from blood. This TCR was sampled from a human donor in good health.

In DNA form, the CDR3 reads TGTGCCAGTAGTATAGTCCCAGGGCCCAGGAACGAGCAGTACTTC. It encodes CASSIVPGPRNEQYF. The gene calls are TRBV19 and TRBJ2-7, with D possibly TRBD1 on 5 matching bases. Germline V lookup: CDR1 LNHDA, CDR2 SQIVND (reference sequence). The length of the CDR3 is 15 residues. Deletions cut 1 base from V and 5 bases from J, with 15 bases between.